The 25 T cell receptor beta chains listed next were all sequenced from one sample in a study of OX40 agonist ivuxolimab in advanced cancers. Measured with immunoSEQ multiplex PCR; TCRdb has only the in-frame clones, and not every one. The sample gives more than 80,000 clones, about 92% of which show up once; around 0.3% is in the top ten. This specimen consisted of CD4+ or CD8+ T cells sorted from blood, obtained in a trial of the OX40 agonist ivuxolimab. The receptors here all came from an adult with an advanced solid tumor such as melanoma, head and neck, liver or kidney cancer.

The J gene is TRBJ1-5, the V gene TRBV30; D unresolved. The CDR3 loop spans 13 amino acids. Germline CDR1 and CDR2: GTSNPN and SVGIG (reference sequence). The germline V and J ends were trimmed by 0 bases and 3 bases, with 6 bases remaining between them. CDR3 nucleotides: TGTGCCTGGAGTGTATTTGCCAATCAGCCCCAGCATTTT. This translates into CAWSVFANQPQHF.

The count of this clone is one. The chain employs TRBV5-1 and TRBJ1-2; D is unresolved. Deletions cut 0 bases from V and 8 bases from J, with 11 bases between. CDR3 length: 13 amino acids. Germline CDR1 reads SGHRS; CDR2 reads YFSETQ. CDR3 nucleotides: TGCGCCAGCAGCTTGGTCCGGGGTCGAGGCTACACCTTC. Its translation: CASSLVRGRGYTF.

The chain recombines TRBV7-9 with TRBJ1-5; no reliable D call. Between the trimmed V and J ends, which lost 3 bases and 4 bases, there was a span of 7 bases. The CDR3 is 13 residues long. The V gene's germline CDR1 is SEHNR and CDR2 FQNEAQ (reference sequence). The CDR3: CASSLERNQPQHF. In DNA form, the CDR3 reads TGTGCCAGCAGCTTGGAGAGGAATCAGCCCCAGCATTTT.

The chain couples TRBV6-1 to TRBJ1-5; perhaps TRBD1 as D (6 bases). The CDR3 has 17 amino acids. The V gene's germline CDR1 is MNHNS and CDR2 SASEGT. Trimming removed 4 bases from V and 0 bases from J, with 16 bases in between. CDR3 sequence reads: CASSAPRGTYSNQPQHF. The CDR3 coding sequence is TGTGCCAGCAGTGCCCCCAGGGGAACCTATAGCAATCAGCCCCAGCATTTT.

The chain links TRBV7-6 to TRBJ1-4, with D unresolved. Per the germline V gene, CDR1 is SGHVS and CDR2 is FNYEAQ. Trimming shortened V by 1 base and J by 0 bases, and 6 bases separated the two germline ends. The CDR3 covers 15 residues. The CDR3 nucleotides read TGTGCCAGCAGCTTAGAAGGTTCAACTAATGAAAAACTGTTTTTT. It is translated as CASSLEGSTNEKLFF.

Comments on this clone: Other DNA sequences within the sample encode an identical CDR3. The chain combines TRBV15 with TRBJ1-2, with unresolved D. The germline V gene encodes CDR1 LNHNV and CDR2 YYDKDF (reference sequence). Deletions cut 6 bases from V and 0 bases from J, with 5 bases between. This CDR3 comprises 12 residues. CDR3 region: CATSRANYGYTF. Here the CDR3 DNA reads TGTGCCACCAGTCGAGCTAACTATGGCTACACCTTC.

The V and J genes are TRBV30 and TRBJ2-1; possible D gene TRBD2, 5 bases. Trimming removed 4 bases at V and 1 base at J, with 14 bases between. The CDR3 loop spans 15 amino acids. Germline V gene data show CDR1 as GTSNPN and CDR2 as SVGIG (reference sequence). CDR3 sequence reads: CAWTPSRGSYNEQFF. The CDR3 nucleotides are TGTGCCTGGACACCCAGCAGAGGGTCCTACAATGAGCAGTTCTTC.

As to this clone: The sample has other DNA sequences that encode this CDR3 too. The chain couples TRBV11-2 to TRBJ2-5; D is possibly TRBD1 (6 bases). The CDR3 is 11 amino acids. V gave up 6 bases and J gave up 4 bases, with 6 bases separating them. Germline V CDR1 and CDR2: SGHAT, FQNNGV. The CDR3: CASRGGETQYF. The DNA of the CDR3 is TGTGCCAGCAGAGGGGGAGAGACCCAGTACTTC.

For this clone: The same CDR3 also results from other DNA sequences found in this sample. The chain couples TRBV6-1 to TRBJ1-2; possible D gene TRBD1, 6 bases. Trimming cost V 6 bases and J 2 bases, with 13 bases left between them. The germline gives CDR1 MNHNS, CDR2 SASEGT. This CDR3 contains 14 residues. The CDR3 region is CASSETTGNYGYTF. In DNA form, the CDR3 reads TGTGCCAGCAGCGAGACGACAGGAAACTATGGCTACACCTTC.

The rearrangement links TRBV2 to TRBJ2-3; tentative D call: TRBD1 (5 bases). Trimming removed 6 bases from V and 2 bases from J, with 21 bases in between. The CDR3 extends over 17 amino acids. Germline V gene lookup returns CDR1 SNHLY and CDR2 FYNNEI. For the CDR3, the DNA is TGTGCCAGCAGGGACCTTCTTGGGGCCCCGTTCACAGATACGCAGTATTTT. Translating it yields CASRDLLGAPFTDTQYF.

The J gene is TRBJ1-4, the V gene TRBV18; D not resolved. Germline CDR1 is KGHSH and CDR2 is LQKENI. This CDR3 contains 15 residues. V was pared by 5 bases and J by 6 bases, with 16 bases between. This chain's CDR3 is CASSAFRGDDEKLFF. DNA of the CDR3: TGTGCCAGCTCAGCCTTTCGGGGTGATGATGAAAAACTGTTTTTT.

The genes are TRBV6-1 and TRBJ2-3, with 7 bases identical to TRBD2. The CDR3 is 15 residues long. Per germline, CDR1 MNHNS and CDR2 SASEGT. V trimming: 7 bases; J trimming: 1 base; junction bases outside the gene matches: 8. CDR3: CASIRSGAGTDTQYF. The CDR3 nucleotides read TGTGCCAGCATAAGGAGCGGGGCTGGCACAGATACGCAGTATTTT.

V is TRBV18 and J is TRBJ2-3, with unresolved D. CDR3 length equals 14 residues. Germline CDR1 and CDR2: KGHSH and LQKENI. The V gene lost 2 bases and the J gene lost 2 bases, with 8 bases spanning the gap. This chain's CDR3 is CASSPSLHTDTQYF. CDR3 nucleotide sequence: TGTGCCAGCTCACCAAGTTTACACACAGATACGCAGTATTTT.

This sequence joins TRBV7-2 and TRBJ2-1; D not certain. The CDR3 covers 12 residues. V dropped 5 bases and J dropped 1 base, with 3 bases sitting between them. Germline V gene data show CDR1 as SGHTA and CDR2 as FQGNSA. The CDR3 protein is CASSHSYNEQFF. CDR3 sequence (DNA): TGTGCCAGCAGCCATTCCTACAATGAGCAGTTCTTC.

J is TRBJ2-3 and V is TRBV19; D is unresolved. CDR3 length: 12 residues. Germline V lookup: CDR1 LNHDA, CDR2 SQIVND (reference sequence). The V gene lost 6 bases and the J gene lost 2 bases, with 6 bases spanning the gap. The chain's CDR3 is CASRGFTDTQYF. CDR3 nucleotides: TGTGCCAGTAGGGGGTTCACAGATACGCAGTATTTT.

The genes are TRBV6-5 and TRBJ2-1; possibly TRBD2 for D (5 bases). The V gene lost 5 bases and the J gene lost 5 bases, with 13 bases spanning the gap. Germline CDR1 and CDR2: MNHEY and SVGAGI. The CDR3 is 14 residues long. The CDR3 protein is CASSRRTFDNEQFF. The CDR3 DNA sequence: TGTGCCAGCAGTCGACGGACTTTCGACAATGAGCAGTTCTTC.

The V and J genes are TRBV28 and TRBJ1-5; 8 nucleotides match TRBD1. Germline V gene lookup returns CDR1 MDHEN and CDR2 SYDVKM. CDR3 length: 17 amino acids. Trimming took 6 bases from V and 3 from J; bases not matched to a gene: 13. The CDR3 sequence is CASRDRVTPNYNQPQHF. The CDR3 bases are TGTGCCAGCAGGGACAGGGTTACGCCAAATTACAATCAGCCCCAGCATTTT.

The chain has TRBV10-3 and TRBJ2-2; D gene unclear. The germline V gene encodes CDR1 ENHRY and CDR2 SYGVKD. The V and J ends lost 6 bases and 1 base respectively, with 12 bases between them. This CDR3 has 15 residues. CDR3 sequence: CAISPPDKNTGELFF. Written as DNA, the CDR3 is TGTGCCATCAGCCCACCCGACAAGAACACCGGGGAGCTGTTTTTT.

CDR3 nucleotide sequence: TGTGCCATCAGTGAGTCGTCTCGAGGGAGCGAGCAGTACTTC. It codes for CAISESSRGSEQYF. The V gene is TRBV10-3, the J gene TRBJ2-7; possible D gene TRBD2, 5 bases. This CDR3 has 14 amino acids. Trimming left V 0 bases short and J 6 bases short, with 12 bases between. Germline CDR1 and CDR2: ENHRY and SYGVKD.

The chain joins TRBV28 to TRBJ1-5; unclear D gene. Trimming shortened V by 2 bases and J by 6 bases, and 2 bases separated the two germline ends. Germline CDR1 is MDHEN and CDR2 is SYDVKM. The CDR3 extends over 11 amino acids. The CDR3 nucleotides are TGTGCCAGCAGTTTAGCTCAGCCCCAGCATTTT. Its protein product is CASSLAQPQHF.

The chain carries TRBV29-1 and TRBJ2-3; D gene ambiguous. The V gene lost 2 bases and the J gene lost 0 bases, with 6 bases spanning the gap. The CDR3 totals 13 residues. In germline, CDR1 is SQVTM, CDR2 ANQGSEA. The CDR3 protein is CSVEPPSTDTQYF. DNA for the CDR3: TGCAGCGTTGAACCCCCTAGCACAGATACGCAGTATTTT.

This chain links TRBV14 with TRBJ2-3, with D possibly called TRBD1 or TRBD2 (5 bases each). Trimming took off 1 base at V and 6 bases at J, with 17 bases between the two ends. The CDR3 runs 16 residues. Germline loops: CDR1 SGHDN, CDR2 FVKESK. CDR3 amino acids: CASSQGLLWDGDTQYF. Here the CDR3 DNA reads TGTGCCAGCAGCCAAGGACTCTTGTGGGACGGGGATACGCAGTATTTT.

The gene calls are TRBV5-1 and TRBJ2-3; 11 nucleotides line up with TRBD2. Germline CDR1 and CDR2: SGHRS and YFSETQ. The J segment lost 2 bases and the V segment lost 4 bases, leaving 6 bases of the junction unmatched. CDR3 length: 16 amino acids. The CDR3 region is CASSGPSGRITDTQYF. The DNA for the CDR3 is TGCGCCAGCAGCGGACCTAGCGGGAGGATCACAGATACGCAGTATTTT.

The rearrangement joins TRBV30 to TRBJ2-1; 9 positions agree with TRBD1. The CDR3 contains 14 residues. V was clipped by 4 bases and J by 9 bases; unmatched bases: 10. Germline CDR1 and CDR2: GTSNPN and SVGIG (reference sequence). CDR3: CAWMHRGRVGEQFF. The CDR3, as DNA: TGTGCCTGGATGCACAGGGGGCGCGTCGGTGAGCAGTTCTTC.

The chain is built from TRBV6-5 and TRBJ1-6; 7 bases map to TRBD1. Germline trimming cut 2 bases from V and 8 bases from J; bases unmatched to any gene: 3. The CDR3 extends over 14 amino acids. Germline values: CDR1 MNHEY, CDR2 SVGAGI. For the CDR3, the DNA is TGTGCCAGCAGTTACCCACAGGGGTATTCACCCCTCCACTTT. This sequence encodes CASSYPQGYSPLHF.